The source of this T cell receptor (beta chain) is a study of blood T cell repertoires in COVID-19. The method was immunoSEQ multiplex PCR; TCRdb's version includes in-frame clones alone and lacks a portion of them. The sample shows under 75,000 clones, 75% to 80% of them seen only once. Germline V gives CDR1 MDHEN, CDR2 SYDVKM. Germline trimming cut 1 base from V and 4 bases from J; bases unmatched to any gene: 14. The CDR3 is 19 amino acids. The receptor's source is an elderly woman with acute or convalescent COVID-19. The chain combines TRBV28 with TRBJ1-5, with 9 bases aligning to TRBD1. Sequenced sample: peripheral blood. Here the CDR3 reads CASSLLGISGQGTNQPQHF. The CDR3 DNA reads as TGTGCCAGCAGTTTATTGGGCATATCGGGACAGGGCACTAATCAGCCCCAGCATTTT. Filled out from reference TRBV28 and TRBJ1-5, the complete variable domain reads DVKVTQSSRYLVKRTGEKVFLECVQDMDHENMFWYRQDPGLGLRLIYFSYDVKMKEKGDIPEGYSVSREKKERFSLILESASTNQTSMYLCASSLLGISGQGTNQPQHFGDGTRLSIL.